This TCR beta chain was identified in a study of T cells in Graves' hyperthyroidism and ophthalmopathy. Whole-study context: Peripheral blood was drawn at first diagnosis, prior to all treatment. Broader study findings: In blood, most of the thyroid clonotypes expanded above 0.001 were also present.

This CDR3 has 13 residues. Trimming removed 0 bases from V and 5 bases from J, with 8 bases in between. Germline V gene lookup returns CDR1 SGDLS and CDR2 YYNGEE. Amplified regions were TCR beta CDR3 sequences from RNA transcripts. Researchers ran a first-round RT-PCR on the TCR CDR3 using the HTBI primer set. TCRdb re-derived calls from the multiplex PCR reads in MiXCR, one entry per CDR3 protein. The sample gives over 45,000 distinct CDR3 sequences, 48% of which show up once; roughly a tenth is in the top ten. To note about this clonotype: The antigen remains unidentified.

The V call is TRBV9, the J call TRBJ1-1; D gene unclear. The sample comprised blood. This clonotype originated in a woman aged 45-60 years with Graves' ophthalmopathy. Here the CDR3 reads CASSVGGLTEAFF. CDR3 sequence (DNA): TGTGCCAGCAGCGTAGGGGGTCTTACTGAAGCTTTCTTT. The variable domain in full, completed from reference TRBV9 and TRBJ1-1, reads DSGVTQTPKHLITATGQRVTLRCSPRSGDLSVYWYQQSLDQGLQFLIQYYNGEERAKGNILERFSAQQFPDLHSELNLSSLELGDSALYFCASSVGGLTEAFFGQGTRLTVV.